This T cell receptor beta chain was identified during a study of early T cells in non-severe SARS-CoV-2 infection. Looking at the study overall: The input, bulk RNA from unsorted whole blood, was sequenced, and chains were unpaired.

cDNA molecules, individually, were tagged with unique molecular identifiers. Each CDR3 protein gets one entry after TCRdb re-called the 5' RACE reads with MiXCR. The sample has about 56,000 distinct CDR3 sequences; roughly 16% are singletons. With 4 bases removed from V and 4 bases from J, the gap between germline ends came to 8 bases. Germline lookup yields CDR1 SNHLY and CDR2 FYNNEI. The CDR3 totals 13 residues. The study's findings and limits: The study's VDJdb matching favored anti-spike CD8 responses and missed private and CD4 specificities.

The table lists this clonotype with many counts. The target antigen is unknown. This TCR was sampled from an adult who was a healthcare worker with PCR-confirmed SARS-CoV-2 infection or an uninfected control (not recorded which). The source was whole blood, collected at baseline. This rearrangement joins TRBV2 to TRBJ2-1; D ambiguous. The CDR3 nucleotides read TGTGCCAGCAGTGTGTCCGTTTACAATGAGCAGTTCTTC. Amino acids: CASSVSVYNEQFF.